One and the same sample provided the 14 T cell receptor beta chains below, sequenced in a study of molecular identifiers for immune sequencing clone quantification. One entry per CDR3 protein, called by TCRdb with MiXCR from the PCR reads. The data contain about 330,000 distinct CDR3 sequences, roughly a quarter of them seen just once; the ten biggest clones take up about 0.7%. Sequencing was performed on naive CD8+ T cells from blood, with Jurkat cell RNA spiked in. Stated subset: FACS-sorted CD8+CD4-CCR7+CD45RA+ naive T cells. These receptors were collected from a human donor in good health. Some libraries in this study had Jurkat cell RNA spiked in.

The rearrangement uses TRBV6-5 and TRBJ1-5, with a weak D call TRBD1 (5 bases). The CDR3 spans 15 residues. CDR1 and CDR2 (germline): MNHEY, SVGAGI. V dropped 5 bases and J dropped 6 bases, with 17 bases sitting between them. The CDR3 region is CASSHAGSSAQPQHF. In DNA form, the CDR3 reads TGTGCCAGCAGTCACGCAGGGAGCTCGGCTCAGCCCCAGCATTTT.

In this sample, this clonotype turned up many times. The rearrangement links TRBV4-1 to TRBJ2-7, with 10 positions matching TRBD1. V trimming: 3 bases; J trimming: 0 bases; junction bases outside the gene matches: 2. Germline V gene data show CDR1 as MGHRA and CDR2 as YSYEKL. The CDR3 totals 15 residues. The chain's CDR3 is CASSQGQGSSYEQYF. As DNA, the CDR3 is TGCGCCAGCAGCCAGGGACAGGGGAGCTCCTACGAGCAGTACTTC.

This clonotype was detected many times. The chain combines TRBV28 with TRBJ2-3; the D call may be TRBD1 or TRBD2 (6 bases each). V gave up 5 bases and J gave up 5 bases, with 20 bases separating them. This CDR3 has 16 residues. Germline V gene sequence: CDR1 MDHEN, CDR2 SYDVKM. CDR3 DNA sequence: TGTGCCAGCAGTCCCATTTACGGGGGCCCCGAAGATACGCAGTATTTT. Translating gives CASSPIYGGPEDTQYF.

Worth noting for this clonotype: This may be a read error, as it is one base from a much larger clone. The V and J genes are TRBV12-3 or TRBV12-4 and TRBJ2-3, with 8 bases aligning to TRBD2. CDR3 length equals 17 residues. The V segment lost 10 bases and the J segment 3 bases; nucleotides outside the gene matches: 18. This CDR3 is CATRSAGGGAKTDTQYF. The CDR3 DNA reads as TGTGCCACCAGATCTGCCGGGGGGGGGGCCAAGACAGATACGCAGTATTTT.

This clonotype was seen ten or more times. The chain couples TRBV9 to TRBJ2-1; D perhaps matches TRBD2 (6 bases). With 3 bases removed from V and 0 bases from J, the gap between germline ends came to 13 bases. This CDR3 comprises 16 residues. The germline V gene has CDR1 SGDLS and CDR2 YYNGEE. Here the CDR3 reads CASSATGTLSYNEQFF. The CDR3 DNA follows: TGTGCCAGCAGCGCTACCGGGACTCTCTCCTACAATGAGCAGTTCTTC.

This clonotype has just a few counts. The CDR3 loop reads CASSPTTANTEAFF. In nucleotides, the CDR3 is TGTGCCAGCAGCCCGACGACAGCGAACACTGAAGCTTTCTTT. The gene calls are TRBV7-9 and TRBJ1-1; tentative D call: TRBD1 (5 bases). The CDR3 totals 14 residues. V lost 5 bases to trimming and J lost 1 base, with 11 bases between them. Germline V gene data show CDR1 as SEHNR and CDR2 as FQNEAQ (reference sequence).

This clonotype turned up a few times. The V gene is TRBV27, the J gene TRBJ2-7; 7 nucleotides align to TRBD2. Per the germline V gene, CDR1 is MNHEY and CDR2 is SMNVEV (reference sequence). The trim removed 4 bases at V and 3 bases at J, leaving 6 bases unmatched. The CDR3 sequence is 14 residues long. The CDR3 DNA sequence: TGTGCCAGCAGTTGGTCGGGGGGTAACTACGAGCAGTACTTC. Amino acid sequence: CASSWSGGNYEQYF.

Many counts were recorded for this clonotype. The chain links TRBV24-1 to TRBJ2-2; a weak D match, TRBD2 (5 bases). CDR3 length: 13 amino acids. CDR1 KGHDR and CDR2 SFDVKD come from the germline V gene. The ends were cut back, 2 bases at V and 9 bases at J, with 9 bases in the middle. The CDR3 here is CATSDSGGRELFF. DNA for the CDR3: TGTGCCACCAGTGATTCCGGAGGCAGGGAGCTGTTTTTT.

Ten or more counts support this clonotype. The chain has TRBV15 and TRBJ2-1; TRBD2 matches 7 bases. The CDR3 contains 15 residues. Germline V gives CDR1 LNHNV, CDR2 YYDKDF (reference sequence). V gave up 5 bases and J gave up 7 bases; unmatched junction bases: 11. CDR3 sequence: CATSPTAGVNNEQFF. The DNA for the CDR3 is TGTGCCACCAGCCCCACCGCGGGAGTGAATAATGAGCAGTTCTTC.

This clonotype turned up a few times. The V call is TRBV4-1, the J call TRBJ1-1; 12 bases are shared with TRBD1. CDR3 length: 17 amino acids. Germline V gives CDR1 MGHRA, CDR2 YSYEKL. V lost 1 base to trimming and J lost 7 bases; unmatched junction nucleotides: 10. The CDR3 is CASSQVSMGQGAVEAFF. CDR3 nucleotide sequence: TGCGCCAGCAGCCAAGTTTCGATGGGACAGGGGGCGGTTGAAGCTTTCTTT.

As for this clonotype: Germline is not matched at one junction end, which may reflect a read error. The V call is TRBV4-3, the J call TRBJ2-5; no reliable D call. This CDR3 spans 15 amino acids. CDR1 is LGHNA and CDR2 is YSLEER in the germline V gene. Here the CDR3 DNA reads TGCGCCCGCCGCCAAGTAGGATCGGCTCAAGAGACCCCGTACTTC. Its translation: CARRQVGSAQETPYF.

This clonotype has ten or more counts. This chain joins TRBV24-1 and TRBJ2-1; 7 nucleotides line up with TRBD1. The CDR3 loop spans 18 amino acids. Germline values: CDR1 KGHDR, CDR2 SFDVKD. V shed 2 bases, J shed 10 bases, and the junction held 19 bases outside the gene matches. The CDR3 DNA reads TGTGCCACCAGTGATTCTGTTACAGGGGCGAGCGTGAGGGGCGAGCAGTTCTTC. This encodes CATSDSVTGASVRGEQFF.

In this sample, this clonotype turned up a few times. The rearrangement joins TRBV20-1 to TRBJ1-2; D unclear. Trimming stripped 3 bases from V and 4 bases from J, with 12 bases between. Looked up from germline, CDR1 is DFQATT and CDR2 is SNEGSKA (reference sequence). This CDR3 contains 13 residues. CDR3 amino acids: CSASTVQGYGYTF. The DNA for the CDR3 is TGCAGTGCTAGTACCGTACAAGGCTATGGCTACACCTTC.

This clonotype was seen a few times. This chain joins TRBV9 and TRBJ2-3; a weak D match, TRBD2 (7 bases). Germline values: CDR1 SGDLS, CDR2 YYNGEE. V was cut by 3 bases and J by 3 bases, with 32 bases left in between. This CDR3 is built from 21 residues. The DNA of the CDR3 is TGTGCCAGCAGCGGGGAGGGGGGTAGCGGCCCCGGAACTCCAATTACAGATACGCAGTATTTT. It yields the protein CASSGEGGSGPGTPITDTQYF. Supplemented by reference TRBV9 and TRBJ2-3, the full variable domain reads DSGVTQTPKHLITATGQRVTLRCSPRSGDLSVYWYQQSLDQGLQFLIQYYNGEERAKGNILERFSAQQFPDLHSELNLSSLELGDSALYFCASSGEGGSGPGTPITDTQYFGPGTRLTVL.